This entry lists 2 T cell receptor beta chains sequenced from one sample in a study of T cells in Graves' hyperthyroidism and ophthalmopathy. Authors of the study amplified TCR beta CDR3 regions from RNA transcripts. RT-PCR in the first round (using the HTBI primer set) targeted the TCR CDR3. From the multiplex PCR reads, TCRdb called clonotypes with MiXCR, one entry per CDR3 protein. The data hold hundreds of thousands of distinct CDR3 sequences, with roughly 14% observed a single time. Material: blood. These TCRs come from a man aged 18 to 35 with Graves' ophthalmopathy.

Regarding this clonotype: A much larger clone is a single base away; this may be a read error. The rearrangement uses TRBV28 and TRBJ2-1; D is ambiguous. This CDR3 is built from 15 residues. From germline, CDR1 is MDHEN and CDR2 SYDVKM. V was pared by 3 bases and J by 10 bases, with 19 bases between. The CDR3: CASSLGWGFSYEQFF. CDR3 bases: TGTGCCAGCAGTTTGGGGTGGGGTTTTTCCTACGAGCAGTTCTTC.

This clonotype was detected many times. The V and J genes are TRBV18 and TRBJ1-5, with 7 bases that match TRBD1. V trimming: 4 bases; J trimming: 2 bases; junction bases outside the gene matches: 5. This CDR3 spans 15 amino acids. CDR1 and CDR2 from the germline V gene are KGHSH and LQKENI. This CDR3 reads CASSLGGGGNQPQHF. DNA of the CDR3: TGTGCCAGCTCACTAGGGGGCGGGGGCAATCAGCCCCAGCATTTT.